A single sample gave rise to the 3 T cell receptor beta chains below, sequenced in a study of spatial heterogeneity in lung cancer (dated by TCRdb to about 2019). The library came from 5' RACE. The sequencer listed for this sample is NextSeq 500. Clones were called with MiXCR by TCRdb after fastp trimmed the public reads at Q25, and only in-frame beta chains were retained. Every entry covers one CDR3 protein and lists the most common genes and DNA from its rows. The sample data list 90,000 or so distinct CDR3 sequences, and roughly 10% of these were observed just once. In total, the top ten clones hold 6.9% of the sample. This specimen's time point label, interpreted: sample taken at primary tumor resection. TCR sequencing used whole RNA extracted from tumor and nontumor lung tissue, or from cryopreserved PBMC samples, without cell sorting. Sequencing used PBMCs, obtained at surgery. These receptors were collected from a male donor with early-stage non-small cell lung cancer.

This clonotype was seen a few times. The genes are TRBV5-4 and TRBJ2-3; maybe TRBD2 (5 bases). The CDR3 length is 13 residues. The V gene's germline CDR1 is SGHNT and CDR2 YYREEE (reference sequence). V was clipped by 0 bases and J by 6 bases, with 8 bases between them. CDR3 residues: CASSLGEHDTQYF. The CDR3 DNA follows: TGTGCCAGCAGCTTGGGGGAGCACGATACGCAGTATTTT.

The chain couples TRBV10-1 to TRBJ2-1; TRBD1 is a possible D gene (5 bases). The CDR3 has 13 residues. CDR1 and CDR2 (germline): WNHNN, SYGVQD (reference sequence). V lost 1 base and J lost 12, with 13 bases in between. CDR3 sequence: CASSEYPGRVQFF. The CDR3, as DNA: TGCGCCAGCAGTGAGTACCCAGGCAGGGTGCAGTTCTTC.

This clonotype was seen a few times. V usage is TRBV6-4 and J usage is TRBJ2-2, with 8 bases identical to TRBD2. The CDR3 extends over 14 amino acids. The junction had 4 bases not matched to a gene; V was cut back by 6 bases and J by 4 bases. Germline CDR1 is MRHNA and CDR2 is SNTAGT. CDR3 in DNA: TGTGCCAGCAGGATTCTAGCGGGCACCGGGGAGCTGTTTTTT. Residues: CASRILAGTGELFF.